The clone carrying this T cell receptor beta chain is judged large. The data originate from a study of T cell changes during pregnancy in multiple sclerosis. This CDR3 region has 14 residues. Germline loops: CDR1 MNHEY, CDR2 SMNVEV (reference sequence). Unmatched junction bases numbered 2, after V lost 5 bases and J lost 0 bases. The data were produced by immunoSEQ multiplex PCR, yet TCRdb's version contains in-frame clones alone and is incomplete. Found here are over 35,000 clones, 90% to 95% of them singletons; the top ten hold roughly 8.1%. The chain is built from TRBV27 and TRBJ1-2; 8 nucleotides agree with TRBD1. The origin of this receptor is a female donor with multiple sclerosis, enrolled in a pregnancy study. Sequenced here: CD8+ T cells from peripheral blood mononuclear cells, sampled in the third trimester of pregnancy. The CDR3 nucleotides read TGTGCCAGCAGTATACAGGGGGCTAACTATGGCTACACCTTC. As protein: CASSIQGANYGYTF.